Detailed here is one TCR beta chain. The sample originates from a study of control samples from healthy donors and cancer patients. The table came from immunoSEQ multiplex PCR; TCRdb's copy has only in-frame clones and leaves some out. The sample consists of 76,000 or so clones, around nine tenths of them appearing once. The sequenced sample consisted of PBMCs. This TCR derives from a woman aged 50 to 60 with colorectal cancer.

This CDR3 reads CASSLAGFETQYF. CDR3 nucleotides: TGTGCCAGCAGTCTAGCGGGGTTCGAGACCCAGTACTTC. The chain couples TRBV6-5 to TRBJ2-5; 9 nucleotides align to TRBD2. Losses at the gene ends were 5 bases for V and 5 bases for J; bases not matched to a gene: 3. Looked up from germline, CDR1 is MNHEY and CDR2 is SVGAGI. The CDR3 runs to 13 residues.